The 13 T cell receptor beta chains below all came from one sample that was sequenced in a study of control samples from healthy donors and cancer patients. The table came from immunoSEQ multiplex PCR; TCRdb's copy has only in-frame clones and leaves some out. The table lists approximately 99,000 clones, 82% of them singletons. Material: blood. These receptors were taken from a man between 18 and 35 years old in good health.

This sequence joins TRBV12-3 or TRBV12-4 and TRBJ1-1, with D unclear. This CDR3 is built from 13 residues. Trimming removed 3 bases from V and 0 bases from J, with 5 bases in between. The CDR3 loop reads CASSFTLNTEAFF. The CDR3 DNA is TGTGCCAGCAGTTTTACATTGAACACTGAAGCTTTCTTT.

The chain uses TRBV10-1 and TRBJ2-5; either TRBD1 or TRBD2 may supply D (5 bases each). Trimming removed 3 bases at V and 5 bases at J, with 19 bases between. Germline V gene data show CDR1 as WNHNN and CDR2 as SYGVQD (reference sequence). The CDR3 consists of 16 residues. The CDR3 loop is CASSDVGTRDLETQYF. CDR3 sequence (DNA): TGCGCCAGCAGTGATGTAGGGACCCGGGATTTGGAGACCCAGTACTTC.

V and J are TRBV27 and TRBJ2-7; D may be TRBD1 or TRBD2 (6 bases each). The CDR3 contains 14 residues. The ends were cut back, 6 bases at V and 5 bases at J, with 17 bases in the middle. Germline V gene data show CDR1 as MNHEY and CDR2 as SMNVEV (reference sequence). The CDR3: CASRPGGGLDEQYF. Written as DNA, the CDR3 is TGTGCCAGCAGACCAGGAGGGGGATTGGACGAGCAGTACTTC.

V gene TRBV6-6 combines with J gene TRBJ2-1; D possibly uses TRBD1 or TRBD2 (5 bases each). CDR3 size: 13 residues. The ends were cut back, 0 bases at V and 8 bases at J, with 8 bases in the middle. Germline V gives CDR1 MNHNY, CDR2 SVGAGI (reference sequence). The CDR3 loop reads CASSYSGVYEQFF. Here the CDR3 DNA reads TGTGCCAGCAGTTACTCGGGGGTCTATGAGCAGTTCTTC.

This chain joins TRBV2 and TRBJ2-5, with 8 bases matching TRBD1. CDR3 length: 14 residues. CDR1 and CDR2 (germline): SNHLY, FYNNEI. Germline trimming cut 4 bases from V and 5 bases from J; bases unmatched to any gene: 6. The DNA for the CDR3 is TGTGCCAGCAGTGCCCAGGGGGCATGGGAGACCCAGTACTTC. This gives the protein CASSAQGAWETQYF.

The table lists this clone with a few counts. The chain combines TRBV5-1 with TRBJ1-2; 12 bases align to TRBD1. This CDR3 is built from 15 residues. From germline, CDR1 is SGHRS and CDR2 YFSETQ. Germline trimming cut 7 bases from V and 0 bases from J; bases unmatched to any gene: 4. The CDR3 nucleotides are TGCGCCAGCGGGACAGGGGGCGCCTCTAACTATGGCTACACCTTC. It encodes CASGTGGASNYGYTF.

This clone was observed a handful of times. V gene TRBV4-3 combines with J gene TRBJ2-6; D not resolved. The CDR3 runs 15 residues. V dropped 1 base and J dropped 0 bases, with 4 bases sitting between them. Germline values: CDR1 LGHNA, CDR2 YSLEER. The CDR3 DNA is TGCGCCAGCAGCCAAGTGGGCTCTGGGGCCAACGTCCTGACTTTC. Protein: CASSQVGSGANVLTF.

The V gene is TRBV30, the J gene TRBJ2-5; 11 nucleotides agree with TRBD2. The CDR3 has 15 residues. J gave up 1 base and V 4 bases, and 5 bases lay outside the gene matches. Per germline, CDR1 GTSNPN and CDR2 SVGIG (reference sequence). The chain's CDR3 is CAWNGLAGGQETQYF. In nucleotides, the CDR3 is TGTGCCTGGAATGGGCTAGCGGGGGGCCAAGAGACCCAGTACTTC. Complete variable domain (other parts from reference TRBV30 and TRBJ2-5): SQTIHQWPATLVQPVGSPLSLECTVEGTSNPNLYWYRQAAGRGLQLLFYSVGIGQISSEVPQNLSASRPQDRQFILSSKKLLLSDSGFYLCAWNGLAGGQETQYFGPGTRLLVL.

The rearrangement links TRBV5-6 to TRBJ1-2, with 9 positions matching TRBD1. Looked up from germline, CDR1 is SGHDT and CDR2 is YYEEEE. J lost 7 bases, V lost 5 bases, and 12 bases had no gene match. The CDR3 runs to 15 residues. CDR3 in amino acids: CASRKWDRVRGGYTF. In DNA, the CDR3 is TGTGCCAGCAGGAAATGGGACAGGGTACGGGGTGGCTACACCTTC.

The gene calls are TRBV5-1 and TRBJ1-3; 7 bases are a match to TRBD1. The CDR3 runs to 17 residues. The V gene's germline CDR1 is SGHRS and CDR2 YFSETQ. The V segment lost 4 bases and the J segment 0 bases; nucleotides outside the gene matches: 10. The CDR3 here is CASSPSRTGRSGNTIYF. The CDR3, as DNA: TGCGCCAGCAGCCCCTCCAGGACAGGCCGCTCTGGAAACACCATATATTTT.

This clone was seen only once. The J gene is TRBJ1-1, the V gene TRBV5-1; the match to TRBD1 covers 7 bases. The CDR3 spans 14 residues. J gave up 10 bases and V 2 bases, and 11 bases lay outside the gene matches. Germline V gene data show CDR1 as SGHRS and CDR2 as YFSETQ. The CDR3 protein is CASSFEGGAGRAFF. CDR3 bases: TGCGCCAGCAGCTTCGAAGGGGGCGCCGGTCGAGCTTTCTTT.

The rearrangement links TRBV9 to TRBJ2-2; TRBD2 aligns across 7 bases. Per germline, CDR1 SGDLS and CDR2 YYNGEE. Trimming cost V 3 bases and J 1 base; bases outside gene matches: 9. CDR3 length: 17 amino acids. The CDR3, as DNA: TGTGCCAGCAGCGACCACCTGAGCGGGGAGAACACCGGGGAGCTGTTTTTT. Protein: CASSDHLSGENTGELFF.

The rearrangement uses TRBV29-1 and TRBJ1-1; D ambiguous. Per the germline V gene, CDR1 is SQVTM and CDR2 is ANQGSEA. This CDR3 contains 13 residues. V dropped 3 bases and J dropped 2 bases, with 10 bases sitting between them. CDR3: CSVDKTTNTEAFF. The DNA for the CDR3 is TGCAGCGTTGACAAAACAACTAACACTGAAGCTTTCTTT.